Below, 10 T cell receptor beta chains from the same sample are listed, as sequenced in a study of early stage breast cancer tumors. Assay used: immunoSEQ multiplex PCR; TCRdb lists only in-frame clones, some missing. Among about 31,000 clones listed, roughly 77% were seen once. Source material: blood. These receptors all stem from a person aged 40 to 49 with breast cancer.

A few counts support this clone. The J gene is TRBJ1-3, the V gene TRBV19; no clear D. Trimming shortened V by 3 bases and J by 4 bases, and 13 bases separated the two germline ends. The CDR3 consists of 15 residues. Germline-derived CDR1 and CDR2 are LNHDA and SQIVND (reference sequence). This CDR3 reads CASSMTASQGNTIYF. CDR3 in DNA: TGTGCCAGTAGTATGACCGCAAGCCAGGGAAACACCATATATTTT.

CDR3 amino acids: CASSKPGRGNTGELFF. The CDR3 DNA reads TGTGCCAGCAGCAAGCCCGGCAGGGGGAACACCGGGGAGCTGTTTTTT. The V call is TRBV21-1, the J call TRBJ2-2; TRBD1 is taken as the D call from the table, unchecked against the DNA. TRBV21-1 is flagged as a pseudogene. The CDR3 is 16 amino acids.

The CDR3 loop reads CASTTGEVTEAFF. CDR3 DNA sequence: TGCGCCAGCACGACAGGGGAGGTCACTGAAGCTTTCTTT. The chain has TRBV4-1 and TRBJ1-1, with TRBD1 identical over 8 bases. In germline, CDR1 is MGHRA, CDR2 YSYEKL. This CDR3 is built from 13 residues. V lost 7 bases and J lost 4; bases outside the gene matches: 5.

CDR3 protein: CSVAQETQYF. Here the CDR3 DNA reads TGCAGCGTTGCCCAAGAGACCCAGTACTTC. This chain joins TRBV29-1 and TRBJ2-5; D unclear. The CDR3 runs 10 residues. V was shortened by 4 bases and J by 1 base, with 1 base between the two germline ends. Germline V gene sequence: CDR1 SQVTM, CDR2 ANQGSEA.

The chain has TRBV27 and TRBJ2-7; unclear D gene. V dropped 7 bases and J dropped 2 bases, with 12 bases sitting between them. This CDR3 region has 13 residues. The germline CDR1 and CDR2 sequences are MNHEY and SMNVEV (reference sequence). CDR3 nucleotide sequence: TGTGCCAGCATGGGCTACAGAGCCTACGAGCAGTACTTC. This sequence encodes CASMGYRAYEQYF.

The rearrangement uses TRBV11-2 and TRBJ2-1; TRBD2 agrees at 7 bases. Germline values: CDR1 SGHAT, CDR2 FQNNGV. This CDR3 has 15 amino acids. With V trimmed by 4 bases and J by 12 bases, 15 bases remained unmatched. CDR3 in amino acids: CASSSTGTTHNLQFF. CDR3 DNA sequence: TGTGCCAGCAGCTCTACCGGGACTACACATAACCTGCAGTTCTTC.

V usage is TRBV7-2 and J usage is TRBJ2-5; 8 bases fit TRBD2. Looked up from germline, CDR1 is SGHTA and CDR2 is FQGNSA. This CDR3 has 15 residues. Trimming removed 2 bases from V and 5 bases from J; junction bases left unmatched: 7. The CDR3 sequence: CASSLSQRGWETQYF. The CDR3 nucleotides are TGTGCCAGCAGCTTAAGCCAGCGGGGGTGGGAGACCCAGTACTTC.

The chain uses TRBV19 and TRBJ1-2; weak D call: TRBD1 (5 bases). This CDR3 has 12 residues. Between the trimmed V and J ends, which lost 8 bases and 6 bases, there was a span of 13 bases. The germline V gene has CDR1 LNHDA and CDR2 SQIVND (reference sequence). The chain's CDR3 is CASGRRGHGYTF. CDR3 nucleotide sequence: TGTGCCAGTGGACGGAGGGGTCATGGCTACACCTTC.

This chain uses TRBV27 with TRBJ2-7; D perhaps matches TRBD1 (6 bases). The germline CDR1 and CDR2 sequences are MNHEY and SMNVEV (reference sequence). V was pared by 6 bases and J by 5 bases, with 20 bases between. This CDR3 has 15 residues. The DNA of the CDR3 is TGTGCCAGCAGCTCGAGACAGGCATGGCCCGACGAGCAGTACTTC. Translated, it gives CASSSRQAWPDEQYF.

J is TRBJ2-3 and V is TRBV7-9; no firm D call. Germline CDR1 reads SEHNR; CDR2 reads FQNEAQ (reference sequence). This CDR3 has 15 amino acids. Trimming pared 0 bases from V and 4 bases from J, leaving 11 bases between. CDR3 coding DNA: TGTGCCAGCAGCTTAGCGCGGCTAGAAGCAGATACGCAGTATTTT. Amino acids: CASSLARLEADTQYF.